In this sample, the clone carrying this T cell receptor beta chain turned up many times. Antigen specificity is unknown. The data were obtained in a study of T-cell reconstitution after alpha-beta-depleted transplantation in children. A library of TCRbeta sequences, prepared with unique molecular identifiers, was generated. TCRdb called the PCR reads again in MiXCR, with one record for every CDR3 protein. The profile shows some 600,000 distinct CDR3 sequences, 10% to 15% of them singletons. The germline V gene encodes CDR1 DFQATT and CDR2 SNEGSKA (reference sequence). There are 15 residues in the CDR3. Study-wide points: At around two months after transplant, the alpha-beta T cells were reportedly derived from several hundred expanded clones that came from non-depleted graft cells. Newly produced T cells mostly provided counts and TCRbeta diversity after one year, as hyperexpanded clones declined. Certain patients had high TCRbeta diversity at day 60, and it came from recipient T cells and thymic progenitors that survived.

Material: PBMCs, mostly from graft donor cells, obtained 360 days after TCRalphabeta/CD19-depleted stem cell transplant. J is TRBJ2-5 and V is TRBV20-1, with 10 bases matching TRBD2. The sequence came from a male patient between 10 and 17 years old who had a stem cell transplant for acute myeloid leukemia, so the T cells may come from the graft donor. CDR3 sequence: CSAYSEREGLETQYF. The CDR3 bases are TGCAGCGCGTATTCCGAGCGGGAGGGCCTTGAGACCCAGTACTTC.